This is a list of T cell receptor beta chains from one sample in a study of blood T cell repertoires in COVID-19. Sequencing used immunoSEQ multiplex PCR; TCRdb keeps in-frame clones, though not all of them. Found here are nearly 350,000 clones, around 83% of them singletons; the top ten hold about 2.7%. Sequencing was done on a sample of peripheral blood. These receptors originate from a man younger than 45 with active or convalescent COVID-19. CDR3s include the opening cysteine and the closing phenylalanine or tryptophan. A D gene is named only where the DNA matches it firmly. Only part of the rows carry a size: once, few, many, or a class if the clone is expanded.

V	J	size	D	CDR3	DNA
TRBV24-1	TRBJ2-2	.	TRBD1	CATSDTGQGKNTGELFF	TGTGCCACCAGTGATACCGGACAGGGGAAGAACACCGGGGAGCTGTTTTTT
TRBV7-2	TRBJ2-7	.	TRBD1	CASSLGLGQGLDF	TGTGCCAGCAGCTTAGGATTAGGACAGGGGTTGGACTTC
TRBV24-1	TRBJ2-7	.	TRBD1	CATSDARTGSSYEQYF	TGTGCCACCAGTGACGCTAGGACAGGTTCTTCCTACGAGCAGTACTTC
TRBV28	TRBJ2-4	.	TRBD2	CASVAGGPLGTGAKNIQYF	TGTGCCAGCGTAGCGGGAGGGCCCTTGGGGACGGGAGCCAAAAACATTCAGTACTTC
TRBV18	TRBJ2-1	.	TRBD2	CASSPERGRDNEQFF	TGTGCCAGCTCACCAGAACGCGGGAGGGACAATGAGCAGTTCTTC
TRBV5-4	TRBJ2-1	.	TRBD2	CASSLVGGRRDEQFF	TGTGCCAGCAGCTTGGTTGGCGGGAGGCGCGATGAGCAGTTCTTC
TRBV5-4	TRBJ1-5	.	.	CASSLGSVNQPQHF	TGTGCCAGCAGCTTGGGTTCCGTAAATCAGCCCCAGCATTTT
TRBV27	TRBJ1-6	few	TRBD1	CASSPPPGQNNSPLHF	TGTGCCAGCAGTCCCCCGCCGGGACAGAATAATTCACCCCTCCACTTT
TRBV5-4	TRBJ1-2	.	.	CASSVNGEESYGYTF	TGTGCCAGCAGCGTAAACGGAGAGGAATCATATGGCTACACCTTC
TRBV4-2	TRBJ2-7	few	.	CASSQDPGGYEQYF	TGTGCCAGCAGCCAAGATCCCGGGGGCTACGAGCAGTACTTC
TRBV28	TRBJ1-3	.	.	CASSVGGYTPSGNTIYF	TGTGCCAGCAGTGTGGGGGGGTATACTCCCTCTGGAAACACCATATATTTT
TRBV5-6	TRBJ1-5	.	.	CASSAHGQPQHF	TGTGCCAGCAGCGCGCACGGTCAGCCCCAGCATTTT
TRBV2	TRBJ2-7	.	TRBD1	CASSAGTGTYEQYF	TGTGCCAGCAGTGCCGGGACAGGGACCTACGAGCAGTACTTC
TRBV21-1	TRBJ2-2	.	.	CASSKESTGNTGELFF	TGTGCCAGCAGCAAAGAAAGCACAGGAAACACCGGGGAGCTGTTTTTT
TRBV29-1	TRBJ1-2	.	TRBD1	CSVEKGAGGYTF	TGCAGCGTTGAAAAGGGGGCCGGTGGCTACACCTTC
TRBV6-6	TRBJ2-1	.	.	CASSYSGDYNEQFF	TGTGCCAGCAGTTACTCAGGGGACTACAATGAGCAGTTCTTC
TRBV7-8	TRBJ2-3	once	.	CASSLGPSASTDTQYF	TGTGCCAGCAGCTTGGGGCCTAGCGCTAGCACAGATACGCAGTATTTT
TRBV24-1	TRBJ1-5	few	.	CATSDPSLAQPQHF	TGTGCCACCAGTGATCCCTCTCTGGCCCAGCCCCAGCATTTT
TRBV3-1/TRBV3-2	TRBJ2-3	.	.	CASSQGKWGADTQYF	TGTGCCAGCAGCCAGGGGAAGTGGGGGGCAGATACGCAGTATTTT
TRBV19	TRBJ1-1	.	TRBD1	CASSMGQASTLNTEAFF	TGTGCCAGTAGTATGGGACAGGCGAGTACTTTGAACACTGAAGCTTTCTTT
TRBV6-2/TRBV6-3	TRBJ1-4	.	.	CASSTTGNEKLFF	TGTGCCAGCAGTACCACAGGGAATGAAAAACTGTTTTTT
TRBV4-1	TRBJ1-2	.	TRBD1	CASSQGQGANYGYTF	TGCGCCAGCAGCCAAGGACAGGGGGCTAACTATGGCTACACCTTC
TRBV18	TRBJ2-1	.	.	CASSPFTVNEQFF	TGTGCCAGCTCACCATTCACTGTCAATGAGCAGTTCTTC
TRBV7-6	TRBJ2-1	.	TRBD2	CASSLGLAGPIMDEQFF	TGTGCCAGCAGCTTGGGACTAGCGGGGCCGATTATGGATGAGCAGTTCTTC
TRBV4-2	TRBJ1-1	once	TRBD1	CASSAKQGVFTEAFF	TGTGCCAGCAGCGCAAAACAGGGGGTGTTCACTGAAGCTTTCTTT
TRBV18	TRBJ2-1	.	.	CASSIRASYNEQFF	TGTGCCAGCTCGATACGAGCCTCCTACAATGAGCAGTTCTTC
TRBV29-1	TRBJ2-1	.	TRBD2	CSVEGLAGESYNEQFF	TGCAGCGTTGAGGGGCTAGCGGGAGAGTCCTACAATGAGCAGTTCTTC
TRBV28	TRBJ2-7	.	.	CASSSRPGGHYEQYF	TGTGCCAGCAGTTCCCGCCCGGGCGGACACTACGAGCAGTACTTC
TRBV2	TRBJ1-1	.	.	CASTAGFPEAFF	TGTGCCAGCACGGCGGGTTTTCCTGAAGCTTTCTTT
TRBV13	TRBJ2-7	few	TRBD1	CASSPRPGQAPYEQYF	TGTGCCAGCTCCCCCCGGCCCGGACAGGCCCCATACGAGCAGTACTTC
TRBV6-5	TRBJ2-1	.	TRBD2	CASGRSGGENEQFF	TGTGCCAGCGGGCGGAGCGGGGGGGAAAATGAGCAGTTCTTC
TRBV5-4	TRBJ2-2	.	TRBD2	CASSAGTSSNTGELFF	TGTGCCAGCAGCGCCGGGACTAGCTCTAACACCGGGGAGCTGTTTTTT
TRBV6-5	TRBJ1-5	.	.	CASRPRALSNQPQHF	TGTGCCAGCAGACCAAGAGCCCTTAGCAATCAGCCCCAGCATTTT
TRBV9	TRBJ2-2	.	TRBD1	CASSVGQVPVSGELFF	TGTGCCAGCAGCGTGGGACAGGTTCCCGTGTCCGGGGAGCTGTTTTTT
TRBV6-1	TRBJ1-2	.	TRBD1	CASSEWGQRNYGYTF	TGTGCCAGCAGTGAATGGGGACAGCGTAACTATGGCTACACCTTC
TRBV11-3	TRBJ2-2	.	.	CASSPDRGTRVFF	TGTGCCAGCAGCCCGGATCGGGGGACGCGGGTGTTTTTT
TRBV14	TRBJ2-1	.	TRBD2	CASSRSGRHEQFF	TGTGCCAGCAGCCGGTCCGGGAGGCATGAGCAGTTCTTC
TRBV7-9	TRBJ1-4	few	.	CASSLGEANEKLFF	TGTGCCAGCAGCTTAGGCGAGGCTAATGAAAAACTGTTTTTT